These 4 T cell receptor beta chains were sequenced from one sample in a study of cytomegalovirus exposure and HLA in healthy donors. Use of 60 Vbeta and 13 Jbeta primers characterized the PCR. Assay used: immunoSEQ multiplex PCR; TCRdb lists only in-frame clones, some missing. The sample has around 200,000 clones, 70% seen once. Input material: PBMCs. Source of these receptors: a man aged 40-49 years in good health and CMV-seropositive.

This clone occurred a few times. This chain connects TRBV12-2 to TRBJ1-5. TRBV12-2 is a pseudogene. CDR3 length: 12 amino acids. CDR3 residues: CASRGRQGRLHF. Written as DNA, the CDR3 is TGTGCAAGTCGCGGCAGACAAGGGAGACTCCATTTT.

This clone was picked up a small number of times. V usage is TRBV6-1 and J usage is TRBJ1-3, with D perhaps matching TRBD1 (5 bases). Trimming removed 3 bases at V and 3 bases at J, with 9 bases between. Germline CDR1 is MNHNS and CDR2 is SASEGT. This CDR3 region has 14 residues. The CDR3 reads CASSETVFGNTIYF. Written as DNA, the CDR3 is TGTGCCAGCAGTGAGACAGTCTTTGGAAACACCATATATTTT.

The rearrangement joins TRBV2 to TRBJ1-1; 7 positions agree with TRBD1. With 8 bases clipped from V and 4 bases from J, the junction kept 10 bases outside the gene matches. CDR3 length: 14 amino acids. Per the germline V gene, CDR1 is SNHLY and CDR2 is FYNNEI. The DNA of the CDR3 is TGTGCCAGCGGGGACCTCGACAGGGCCACTGAAGCTTTCTTT. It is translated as CASGDLDRATEAFF. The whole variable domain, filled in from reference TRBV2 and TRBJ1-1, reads EPEVTQTPSHQVTQMGQEVILRCVPISNHLYFYWYRQILGQKVEFLVSFYNNEISEKSEIFDDQFSVERPDGSNFTLKIRSTKLEDSAMYFCASGDLDRATEAFFGQGTRLTVV.

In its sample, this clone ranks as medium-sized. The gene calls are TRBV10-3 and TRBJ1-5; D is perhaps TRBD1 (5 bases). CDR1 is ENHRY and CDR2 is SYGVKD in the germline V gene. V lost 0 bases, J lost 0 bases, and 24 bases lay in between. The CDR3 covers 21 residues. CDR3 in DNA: TGTGCCATCAGTGAGTCGATGGGATGGAGCGGGGGTCCCCTTAGCAATCAGCCCCAGCATTTT. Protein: CAISESMGWSGGPLSNQPQHF.